The sequence of this T cell receptor (beta chain) was determined in a study of cytomegalovirus exposure and HLA in healthy donors. This clone was counted between two and nine times. The antigen remains unidentified. Regarding the study as a whole: The authors later found HLA-associated TCR beta chains more clonally expanded than equally common others.

60 Vbeta and 13 Jbeta primers were used in PCR. Clones were sequenced by immunoSEQ multiplex PCR, and TCRdb holds only the in-frame ones, with some missing. This table has roughly 180,000 clones, 75% to 85% appearing once. Each of the donors was a healthy bone marrow donor. The germline V gene has CDR1 MNHNS and CDR2 SASEGT. This CDR3 has 14 amino acids. V gave up 8 bases and J gave up 8 bases, with 18 bases separating them. The chain couples TRBV6-1 to TRBJ1-4, with D hard to call. This clonotype was sampled from a woman in her 30s in good health and CMV-seropositive. The sequenced material came from PBMCs. Here the CDR3 DNA reads TGTGCCAGCCGTCCGAGGACCCGAGGGGAAAAACTGTTTTTT. Translating gives CASRPRTRGEKLFF.